The following is a TCR beta chain sequence with its context. This clonotype appeared a few times. The clone's antigen remains unknown. Per-base qualities were not stored, and no clone one base away is much larger. Only healthy Caucasian donors were included. Three pairs of female monozygotic twins, all aged roughly 18 to 29 years, were included in the twin cohort. The RNA used for TCR libraries was isolated from peripheral blood mononuclear cells. This specimen belongs to a study of identical twins (dated by TCRdb to the mid-2010s). About the investigation overall: TCR alpha and beta repertoires from monozygotic twins, unrelated adults of various ages and cord blood were deep-sequenced to test whether fetal clonotypes persist. To rule out contamination, replicate twin experiments were performed at different times with different library preparation protocols.

What the study reported, not specific to this receptor: Invariant T cells such as MAIT and iNKT could partly confound zero-insertion analyses, although diverse VJ usage argued against such confounding for most clonotypes. Because the same donors could not be followed over many years, the conclusions relied on cross-sectional statistical analysis. Compared with coincidental sharing between unrelated individuals, out-of-frame TCR alpha sequences shared between twins showed an excess of sequences with low generation probability. In monozygotic twins, recombination models systematically underestimated out-of-frame TCR alpha sharing, but the models matched the sharing seen between unrelated individuals. Fewer insertions were carried by abundant cord blood beta clonotypes, a similar but weaker trend appeared in young adult naive repertoires, and no such trend appeared in memory repertoires. A weaker excess of twin sharing was found in beta out-of-frame sequences because the signal-to-noise ratio was lowered by fewer shared sequences.

V loses 4 bases at its end and J loses 6 bases; junction bases beyond the gene matches: 6. There are 15 amino acids in the CDR3, from cysteine to phenylalanine inclusive. Only CDR3 DNA remains: 45 bases, in frame from the first base. The germline V gene specifies SGHTA as CDR1 and FQGNSA as CDR2. The protocol used for the library was 5' RACE. Sequencing instrument: Illumina HiSeq 2000. Template switching introduced a universal primer binding site; the final cDNA contained a unique molecular identifier, enabling accurate counting of TCR cDNA molecules. Specific primers in the conserved constant-segment region were used to synthesize first-strand cDNA for TCR alpha and beta chains. Each cDNA library was double barcoded, with a SMART-Mk sample barcode plus Illumina barcodes, to control for contamination. TruSeq adapter sequences, together with Illumina sample barcodes, were added in two successive PCR steps. The TCR alpha and beta cDNA libraries were sequenced on the Illumina HiSeq platform using custom primers. Processing in the source paper ran as follows. MiGEC processed the raw reads to extract unique molecular identifiers, while MiXCR was used to determine the CDR3 positions. For each individual, recombination models were inferred using an EM algorithm with the repgenHMM and IGoR tools. Shared clonotype analysis was performed with the tcR package in R, normalizing sharing by the product of cloneset sizes. Out-of-frame nonproductive sequences were analyzed to study raw recombination free of thymic and clonal selection effects. TCRdb trimmed the raw reads at Q25, called clones with MiXCR and kept productive beta chains. Here each entry gathers all rows of one CDR3 protein and keeps the most common genes and DNA. These V and J calls are TCRdb output, not the study's own analysis. The sample includes some 500,000 distinct CDR3 sequences, with 9.6% observed a single time. Of the sample, under 3.5% is held by the ten largest clones.

The same sample was also used in a study of yellow fever vaccine responses in identical twins. The second study also describes: According to the authors, the vaccine-induced T cell response in identical twins seemed to be partly convergent and partly specific to each individual. In identical twins, the study followed T cell clones that responded to the vaccine with precision.

Sequenced: PBMCs. The chain is assembled from TRBV7-2 and TRBJ2-7; 13 central nucleotides agree with TRBD2. The clonotype was recovered from a woman aged 18-30 years in good health. The CDR3: CASSSGTSGAGEQYF. The DNA is TGTGCCAGCAGCTCCGGGACTAGCGGGGCGGGCGAGCAGTACTTC.